Listed below are T cell receptor beta chains from one sample, sequenced in a study of shared clonotypes between healthy human individuals. Measured with immunoSEQ multiplex PCR; TCRdb has only the in-frame clones, and not every one. The table records approximately 350,000 clones, under 80% of them present only once. Sequenced material: memory CD4+ T cells sorted from blood. These receptors originate from a man younger than 45 in good health. Each CDR3 is given with its conserved first and last residue. The D gene is left open where the match is weak. Only some rows state a clone size, as once, few, many or a class for expanded clones.

v_gene	abundance	d_gene	j_gene	CDR3aa	CDR3nt
TRBV4-3	NA	TRBD2	TRBJ2-7	CASSPSLTSGASYEQYF	TGCGCCAGCAGCCCCAGTCTTACTAGCGGGGCCTCCTACGAGCAGTACTTC
TRBV14	NA	NA	TRBJ1-1	CASSQRGANTEAFF	TGTGCCAGCAGCCAAAGGGGCGCGAACACTGAAGCTTTCTTT
TRBV5-1	NA	NA	TRBJ2-1	CASSLVTSREEQFF	TGCGCCAGCAGCTTGGTAACGAGCAGGGAGGAGCAGTTCTTC
TRBV28	NA	TRBD1	TRBJ2-7	CASSSPGTGDFYEQYF	TGTGCCAGCAGTTCTCCCGGGACAGGGGACTTTTACGAGCAGTACTTC
TRBV5-1	NA	TRBD1	TRBJ2-1	CASRPGQGVLPSSYNEQFF	TGCGCCAGCAGACCGGGACAGGGGGTGCTTCCTAGCTCCTACAATGAGCAGTTCTTC
TRBV28	NA	NA	TRBJ2-1	CATKAGGSYNEQFF	TGTGCCACCAAAGCGGGTGGCTCCTACAATGAGCAGTTCTTC
TRBV5-4	many	NA	TRBJ1-2	CASRWQPLDGYTF	TGTGCCAGCAGGTGGCAGCCTCTAGATGGCTACACCTTC
TRBV2	NA	TRBD1	TRBJ2-1	CASRDRVRNNEQFF	TGTGCCAGTCGGGACAGGGTCCGAAACAATGAGCAGTTCTTC
TRBV19	NA	TRBD1	TRBJ1-5	CASSDRVDQPQHF	TGTGCCAGTTCTGACAGGGTTGATCAGCCCCAGCATTTT
TRBV2	NA	NA	TRBJ1-1	CASTETLRTEAFF	TGTGCCAGCACTGAGACACTTCGGACTGAAGCTTTCTTT
TRBV19	NA	NA	TRBJ1-5	CASSLGRAQPQHF	TGTGCCAGTAGTCTCGGGAGGGCTCAGCCCCAGCATTTT
TRBV10-3	few	TRBD1	TRBJ2-7	CAISEGGQGPREQYF	TGTGCCATCAGTGAGGGTGGACAGGGCCCGCGCGAGCAGTACTTC
TRBV5-1	NA	TRBD2	TRBJ2-3	CASSLAAGEGDTQYF	TGCGCCAGCAGCTTGGCAGCGGGAGAGGGGGATACGCAGTATTTT
TRBV14	NA	NA	TRBJ2-1	CASSQGRGLSNEQFF	TGTGCCAGCAGCCAAGGACGCGGCCTTAGCAATGAGCAGTTCTTC
TRBV5-1	few	NA	TRBJ2-1	CASSLGPPSNHEQFF	TGCGCCAGCAGCTTGGGCCCTCCTAGCAACCATGAGCAGTTCTTC
TRBV28	few	TRBD2	TRBJ2-1	CASFPNAGVYNEQFF	TGTGCCAGCTTCCCCAACGCGGGAGTCTATAATGAGCAGTTCTTC
TRBV18	NA	NA	TRBJ1-1	CASSPGRMYTEAFF	TGTGCCAGCTCACCGGGACGGATGTATACTGAAGCTTTCTTT
TRBV7-2	NA	NA	TRBJ1-3	CASSLGVQSLSGNTIYF	TGTGCCAGCAGCTTAGGGGTACAGAGCTTATCCGGAAACACCATATATTTT
TRBV7-6	NA	NA	TRBJ1-4	CASSLDLGWSEKLFF	TGTGCCAGCAGCTTAGATCTGGGGTGGAGTGAAAAACTGTTTTTT
TRBV29-1	NA	TRBD1	TRBJ2-5	CSVGTGQETQYF	TGCAGCGTTGGGACAGGACAAGAGACCCAGTACTTC
TRBV7-2	NA	NA	TRBJ1-1	CASTLTRDSLTEAFF	TGTGCCAGCACCCTGACGAGGGACTCACTCACTGAAGCTTTCTTT
TRBV2	few	NA	TRBJ2-7	CASSASSAFRYEQYF	TGTGCCAGCAGTGCCTCTAGCGCCTTTCGATACGAGCAGTACTTC
TRBV7-3	few	TRBD1	TRBJ2-5	CASSLQGEETQYF	TGTGCCAGCAGCCTACAGGGGGAAGAGACCCAGTACTTC
TRBV5-1	NA	NA	TRBJ1-5	CASSLWGDQPQHF	TGCGCCAGCAGCTTGTGGGGGGATCAGCCCCAGCATTTT
TRBV19	NA	TRBD1	TRBJ2-7	CASSRTGGVYEQYF	TGTGCCAGTAGCAGGACAGGTGGGGTCTACGAGCAGTACTTC
TRBV5-4	NA	NA	TRBJ2-1	CASSLVGRSEQFF	TGTGCCAGCAGCTTGGTCGGGAGAAGTGAGCAGTTCTTC
TRBV11-3	NA	TRBD1	TRBJ2-7	CASSRDRGPYEQYF	TGTGCCAGCAGCCGGGACAGGGGGCCCTACGAGCAGTACTTC
TRBV7-9	NA	NA	TRBJ2-5	CASSLTGSMGQETQYF	TGTGCCAGCAGCTTAACCGGGTCCATGGGCCAAGAGACCCAGTACTTC
TRBV10-3	few	NA	TRBJ2-3	CAISESSTDTQYF	TGTGCCATCAGTGAGTCGTCAACAGATACGCAGTATTTT
TRBV18	NA	TRBD2	TRBJ2-3	CASSPPTSGRSDTQYF	TGTGCCAGCTCACCACCGACTAGCGGGAGGTCAGATACGCAGTATTTT
TRBV11-2	NA	TRBD1	TRBJ1-1	CASSESLSGGHTEAFF	TGTGCCAGCAGCGAAAGCCTATCAGGGGGCCATACTGAAGCTTTCTTT
TRBV7-2	NA	TRBD1	TRBJ1-5	CASSHDRGLQPQHF	TGTGCCAGCAGCCATGACAGGGGATTACAGCCCCAGCATTTT
TRBV7-2	few	TRBD2	TRBJ2-1	CASRGGRAEGSYNEQFF	TGTGCCAGCAGAGGCGGGAGGGCCGAAGGGTCCTACAATGAGCAGTTCTTC
TRBV18	NA	NA	TRBJ2-1	CASSPFGEVYNEQFF	TGTGCCAGCTCACCGTTCGGTGAGGTCTACAATGAGCAGTTCTTC
TRBV7-9	few	NA	TRBJ2-7	CASSLTRDTSYEQYF	TGTGCCAGCAGCCTTACCCGAGACACTTCCTACGAGCAGTACTTC
TRBV11-2	NA	NA	TRBJ2-7	CASSPNGYGEQYF	TGTGCCAGCAGCCCCAATGGGTACGGCGAGCAGTACTTC
TRBV7-8	NA	TRBD2	TRBJ2-1	CASSPRRVAGGDNEQFF	TGTGCCAGCAGCCCAAGGCGGGTAGCGGGAGGGGACAATGAGCAGTTCTTC
TRBV5-1	NA	NA	TRBJ2-2	CASRGGVAGELFF	TGCGCCAGCAGGGGCGGTGTGGCCGGGGAGCTGTTTTTT
TRBV18	NA	NA	TRBJ2-5	CASSPTGQDGTQYF	TGTGCCAGCTCACCAACAGGACAAGATGGGACCCAGTACTTC
TRBV2	NA	NA	TRBJ2-7	CASLGLLRDRLGNYEQYF	TGTGCCAGCCTCGGTCTACTCCGGGACCGACTAGGGAACTACGAGCAGTACTTC
TRBV5-4	NA	TRBD2	TRBJ2-4	CASSLELAVGAKNIQYF	TGTGCCAGCAGCTTGGAACTAGCGGTGGGGGCCAAAAACATTCAGTACTTC
TRBV7-2	NA	NA	TRBJ2-7	CASSLVAMAGDEQYF	TGTGCCAGCAGCTTAGTTGCTATGGCAGGGGACGAGCAGTACTTC
TRBV10-3	many	NA	TRBJ2-6	CAISGPGSGINSGANVLTF	TGTGCCATCAGCGGGCCCGGTAGTGGGATTAACTCTGGGGCCAACGTCCTGACTTTC
TRBV6-5	NA	NA	TRBJ1-3	CASSPGYSGNTIYF	TGTGCCAGCAGTCCAGGTTACTCTGGAAACACCATATATTTT
TRBV5-1	NA	TRBD2	TRBJ2-5	CASSRGLAGGRETQYF	TGCGCCAGCAGCCGGGGACTAGCGGGAGGCCGGGAGACCCAGTACTTC
TRBV27	NA	TRBD2	TRBJ2-3	CASSRTSGRTDTQYF	TGTGCCAGCAGCCGGACTAGCGGGAGAACAGATACGCAGTATTTT
TRBV29-1	NA	NA	TRBJ2-3	CSADKGSSPDTQYF	TGCAGCGCTGACAAGGGTTCTTCTCCAGATACGCAGTATTTT
TRBV29-1	NA	NA	TRBJ2-7	CSVEKTGTYEQYF	TGCAGCGTGGAAAAGACAGGAACCTACGAGCAGTACTTC
TRBV28	NA	NA	TRBJ2-5	CASSSLGAGREETQYF	TGTGCCAGCAGTTCCCTCGGGGCTGGAAGGGAAGAGACCCAGTACTTC
TRBV19	NA	TRBD1	TRBJ2-3	CASSMTGALTDTQYF	TGTGCCAGTAGTATGACAGGGGCTCTCACAGATACGCAGTATTTT
TRBV6-4	NA	TRBD2	TRBJ2-3	CASSDSAGAPDTQYF	TGTGCCAGCAGTGACTCAGCGGGAGCTCCAGATACGCAGTATTTT